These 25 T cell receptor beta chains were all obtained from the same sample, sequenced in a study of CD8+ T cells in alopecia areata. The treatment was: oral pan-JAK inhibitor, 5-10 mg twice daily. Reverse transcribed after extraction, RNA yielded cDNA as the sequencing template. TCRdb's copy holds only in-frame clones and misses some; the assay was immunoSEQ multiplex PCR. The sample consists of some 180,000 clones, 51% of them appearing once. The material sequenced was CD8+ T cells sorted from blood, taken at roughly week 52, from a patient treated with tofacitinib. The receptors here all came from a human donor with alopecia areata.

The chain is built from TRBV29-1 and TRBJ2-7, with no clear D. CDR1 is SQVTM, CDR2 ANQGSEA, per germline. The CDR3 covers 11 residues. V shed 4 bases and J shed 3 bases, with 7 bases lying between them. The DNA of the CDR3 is TGCAGCGTTGGAGAAGTCTACGAGCAGTACTTC. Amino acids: CSVGEVYEQYF.

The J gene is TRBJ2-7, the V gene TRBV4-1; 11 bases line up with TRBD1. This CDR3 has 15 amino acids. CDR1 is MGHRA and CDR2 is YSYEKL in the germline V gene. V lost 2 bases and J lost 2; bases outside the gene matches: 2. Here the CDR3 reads CASSQRGQGAYEQYF. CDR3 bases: TGCGCCAGCAGCCAACGGGGACAGGGGGCCTACGAGCAGTACTTC.

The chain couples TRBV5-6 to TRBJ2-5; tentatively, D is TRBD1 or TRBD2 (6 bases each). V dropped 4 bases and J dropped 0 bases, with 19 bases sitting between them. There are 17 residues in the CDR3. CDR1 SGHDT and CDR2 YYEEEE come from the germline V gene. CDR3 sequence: CASSPTGAEGYQETQYF. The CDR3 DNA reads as TGTGCCAGCAGCCCAACGGGGGCTGAGGGCTACCAAGAGACCCAGTACTTC.

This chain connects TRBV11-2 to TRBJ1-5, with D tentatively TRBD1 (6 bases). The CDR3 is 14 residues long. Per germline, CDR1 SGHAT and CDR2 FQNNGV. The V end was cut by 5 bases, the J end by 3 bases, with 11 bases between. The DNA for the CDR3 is TGTGCCAGCAGCCAAACAGGGAACAATCAGCCCCAGCATTTT. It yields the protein CASSQTGNNQPQHF. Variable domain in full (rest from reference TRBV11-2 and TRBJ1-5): EAGVAQSPRYKIIEKRQSVAFWCNPISGHATLYWYQQILGQGPKLLIQFQNNGVVDDSQLPKDRFSAERLKGVDSTLKIQPAKLEDSAVYLCASSQTGNNQPQHFGDGTRLSIL.

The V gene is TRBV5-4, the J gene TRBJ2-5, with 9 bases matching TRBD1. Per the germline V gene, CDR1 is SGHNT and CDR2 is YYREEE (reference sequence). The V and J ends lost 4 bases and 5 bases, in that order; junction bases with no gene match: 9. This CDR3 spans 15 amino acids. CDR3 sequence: CASSLGTGLKETQYF. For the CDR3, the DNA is TGTGCCAGCAGCCTCGGGACAGGGTTAAAGGAGACCCAGTACTTC.

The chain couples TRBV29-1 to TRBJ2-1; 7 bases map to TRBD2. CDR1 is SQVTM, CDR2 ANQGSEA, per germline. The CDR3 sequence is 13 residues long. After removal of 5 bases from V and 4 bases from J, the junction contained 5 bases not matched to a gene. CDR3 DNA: TGCAGCGTTATACTAGCGACGTACAATGAGCAGTTCTTC. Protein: CSVILATYNEQFF.

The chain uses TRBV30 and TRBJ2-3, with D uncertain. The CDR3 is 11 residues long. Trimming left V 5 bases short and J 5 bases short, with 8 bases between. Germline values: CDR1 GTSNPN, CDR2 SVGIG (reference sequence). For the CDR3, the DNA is TGTGCCTGGGCCGTTGGAGATACGCAGTATTTT. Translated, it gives CAWAVGDTQYF.

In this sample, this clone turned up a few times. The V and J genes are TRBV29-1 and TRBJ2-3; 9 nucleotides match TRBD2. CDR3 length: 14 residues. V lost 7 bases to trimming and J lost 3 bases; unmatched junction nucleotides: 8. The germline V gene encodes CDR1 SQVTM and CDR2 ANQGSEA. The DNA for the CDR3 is TGCAGCGCGAACGCGGGGGGGCAAACAGATACGCAGTATTTT. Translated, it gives CSANAGGQTDTQYF.

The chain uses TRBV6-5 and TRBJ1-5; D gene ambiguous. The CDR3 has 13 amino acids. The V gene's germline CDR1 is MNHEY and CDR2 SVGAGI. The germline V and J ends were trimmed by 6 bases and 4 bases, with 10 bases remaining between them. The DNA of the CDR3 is TGTGCCAGCAGATTGACTGCGAATCAGCCCCAGCATTTT. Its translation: CASRLTANQPQHF.

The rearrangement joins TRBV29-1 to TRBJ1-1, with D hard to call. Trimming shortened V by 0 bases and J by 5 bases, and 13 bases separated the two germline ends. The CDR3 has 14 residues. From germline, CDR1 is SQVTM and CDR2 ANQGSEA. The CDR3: CSVEDGREGTEAFF. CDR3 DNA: TGCAGCGTTGAAGATGGTCGGGAAGGGACTGAAGCTTTCTTT. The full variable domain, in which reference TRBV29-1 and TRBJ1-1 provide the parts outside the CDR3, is SAVISQKPSRDICQRGTSLTIQCQVDSQVTMMFWYRQQPGQSLTLIATANQGSEATYESGFVIDKFPISRPNLTFSTLTVSNMSPEDSSIYLCSVEDGREGTEAFFGQGTRLTVV.

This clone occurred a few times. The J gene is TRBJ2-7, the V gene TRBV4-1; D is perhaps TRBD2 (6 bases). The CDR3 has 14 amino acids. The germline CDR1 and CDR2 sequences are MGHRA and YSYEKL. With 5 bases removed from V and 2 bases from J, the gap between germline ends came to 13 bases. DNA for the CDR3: TGCGCCAGCAGCTACCGGGACTCTACCTACGAGCAGTACTTC. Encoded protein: CASSYRDSTYEQYF.

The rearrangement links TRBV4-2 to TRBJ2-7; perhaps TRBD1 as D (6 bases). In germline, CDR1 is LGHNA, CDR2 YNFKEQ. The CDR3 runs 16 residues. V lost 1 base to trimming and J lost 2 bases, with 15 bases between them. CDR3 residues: CASSQVIQGEAYEQYF. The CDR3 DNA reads TGTGCCAGCAGCCAAGTGATACAGGGCGAAGCCTACGAGCAGTACTTC.

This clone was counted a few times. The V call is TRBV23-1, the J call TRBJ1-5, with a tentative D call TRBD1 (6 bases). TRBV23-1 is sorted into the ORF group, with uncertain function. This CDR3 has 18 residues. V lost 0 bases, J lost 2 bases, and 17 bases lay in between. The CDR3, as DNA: TGCGCCAGCAGTCAATCGGGGGGGGGCGGTCTTGGCAATCAGCCCCAGCATTTT. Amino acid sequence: CASSQSGGGGLGNQPQHF.

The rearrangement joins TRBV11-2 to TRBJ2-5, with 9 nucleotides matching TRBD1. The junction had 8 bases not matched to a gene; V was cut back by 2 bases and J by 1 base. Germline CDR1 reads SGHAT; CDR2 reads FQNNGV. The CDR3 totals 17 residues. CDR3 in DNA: TGTGCCAGCAGCTTACCCACAGGGGGCCTGGGCCAAGAGACCCAGTACTTC. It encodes CASSLPTGGLGQETQYF.

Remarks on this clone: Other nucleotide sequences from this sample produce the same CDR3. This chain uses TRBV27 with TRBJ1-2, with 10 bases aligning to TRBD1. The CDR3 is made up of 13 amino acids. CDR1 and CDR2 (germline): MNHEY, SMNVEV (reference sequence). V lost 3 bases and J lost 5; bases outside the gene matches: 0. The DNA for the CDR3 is TGTGCCAGCAGTTTGGGACAGGGGTATGGCTACACCTTC. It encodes CASSLGQGYGYTF.

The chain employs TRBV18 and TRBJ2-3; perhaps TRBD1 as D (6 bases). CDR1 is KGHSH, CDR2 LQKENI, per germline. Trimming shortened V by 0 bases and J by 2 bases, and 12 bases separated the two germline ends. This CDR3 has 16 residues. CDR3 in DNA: TGTGCCAGCTCACCACCGGGGGCAGGCGTCACAGATACGCAGTATTTT. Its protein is CASSPPGAGVTDTQYF.

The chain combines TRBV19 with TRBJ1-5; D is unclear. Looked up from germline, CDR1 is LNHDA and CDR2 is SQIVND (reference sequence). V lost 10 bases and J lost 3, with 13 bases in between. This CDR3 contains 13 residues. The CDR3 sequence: CATWVGINQPQHF. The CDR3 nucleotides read TGTGCCACCTGGGTGGGGATCAATCAGCCCCAGCATTTT.

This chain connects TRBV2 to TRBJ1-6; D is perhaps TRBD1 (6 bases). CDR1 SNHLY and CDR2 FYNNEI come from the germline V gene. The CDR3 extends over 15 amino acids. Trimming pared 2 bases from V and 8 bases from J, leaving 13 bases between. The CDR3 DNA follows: TGTGCCAGCAGTGAACGTGTCGCAGGGGATTCACCCCTCCACTTT. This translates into CASSERVAGDSPLHF.

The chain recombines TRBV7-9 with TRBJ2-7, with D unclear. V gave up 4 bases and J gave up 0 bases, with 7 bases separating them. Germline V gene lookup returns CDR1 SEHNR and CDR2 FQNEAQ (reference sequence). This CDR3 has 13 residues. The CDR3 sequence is CASSSADSYEQYF. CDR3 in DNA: TGTGCCAGCAGCTCGGCCGACTCCTACGAGCAGTACTTC. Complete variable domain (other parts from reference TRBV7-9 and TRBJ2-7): DTGVSQNPRHKITKRGQNVTFRCDPISEHNRLYWYRQTLGQGPEFLTYFQNEAQLEKSRLLSDRFSAERPKGSFSTLEIQRTEQGDSAMYLCASSSADSYEQYFGPGTRLTVT.

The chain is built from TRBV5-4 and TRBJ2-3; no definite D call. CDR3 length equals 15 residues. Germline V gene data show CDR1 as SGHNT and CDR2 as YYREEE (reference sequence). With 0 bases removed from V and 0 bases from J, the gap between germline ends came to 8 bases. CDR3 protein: CASSLELISTDTQYF. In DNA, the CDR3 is TGTGCCAGCAGCTTGGAACTGATAAGCACAGATACGCAGTATTTT. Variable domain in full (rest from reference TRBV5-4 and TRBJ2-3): ETGVTQSPTHLIKTRGQQVTLRCSSQSGHNTVSWYQQALGQGPQFIFQYYREEENGRGNFPPRFSGLQFPNYSSELNVNALELDDSALYLCASSLELISTDTQYFGPGTRLTVL.

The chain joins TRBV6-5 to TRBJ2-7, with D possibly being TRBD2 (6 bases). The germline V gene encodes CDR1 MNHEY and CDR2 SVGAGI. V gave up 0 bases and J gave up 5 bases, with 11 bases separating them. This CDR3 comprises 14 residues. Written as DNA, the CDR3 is TGTGCCAGCAGTTACTCTAAGGGGAGGAACGAGCAGTACTTC. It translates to CASSYSKGRNEQYF.

In nucleotides, the CDR3 is TGTGCCAGCAGCTTGCGGCAAAGCTCTAGTGGCTACACCTTC. Protein product: CASSLRQSSSGYTF. This chain joins TRBV5-4 and TRBJ1-2; D is unclear. This CDR3 is 14 amino acids long. Trimming took off 1 base at V and 7 bases at J, with 14 bases between the two ends. Germline V gives CDR1 SGHNT, CDR2 YYREEE (reference sequence).

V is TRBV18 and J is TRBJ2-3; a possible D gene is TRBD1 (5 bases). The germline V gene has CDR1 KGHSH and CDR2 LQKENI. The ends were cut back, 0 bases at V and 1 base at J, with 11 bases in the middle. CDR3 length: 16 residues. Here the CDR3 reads CASSPPKGSGTDTQYF. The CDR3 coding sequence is TGTGCCAGCTCACCACCAAAGGGGTCAGGCACAGATACGCAGTATTTT.

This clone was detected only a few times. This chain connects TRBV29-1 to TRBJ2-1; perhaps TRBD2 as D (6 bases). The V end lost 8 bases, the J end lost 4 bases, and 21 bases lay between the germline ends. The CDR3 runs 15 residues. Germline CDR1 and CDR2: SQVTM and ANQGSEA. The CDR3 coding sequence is TGCAGCACCCAAGACTATAGCGGTAGTTACAATGAGCAGTTCTTC. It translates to CSTQDYSGSYNEQFF.

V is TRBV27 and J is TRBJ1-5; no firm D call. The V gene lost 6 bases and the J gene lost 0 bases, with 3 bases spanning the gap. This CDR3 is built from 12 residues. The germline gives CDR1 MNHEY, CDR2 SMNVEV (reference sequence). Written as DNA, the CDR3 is TGTGCCAGCAGCCATAGCAATCAGCCCCAGCATTTT. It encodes CASSHSNQPQHF.